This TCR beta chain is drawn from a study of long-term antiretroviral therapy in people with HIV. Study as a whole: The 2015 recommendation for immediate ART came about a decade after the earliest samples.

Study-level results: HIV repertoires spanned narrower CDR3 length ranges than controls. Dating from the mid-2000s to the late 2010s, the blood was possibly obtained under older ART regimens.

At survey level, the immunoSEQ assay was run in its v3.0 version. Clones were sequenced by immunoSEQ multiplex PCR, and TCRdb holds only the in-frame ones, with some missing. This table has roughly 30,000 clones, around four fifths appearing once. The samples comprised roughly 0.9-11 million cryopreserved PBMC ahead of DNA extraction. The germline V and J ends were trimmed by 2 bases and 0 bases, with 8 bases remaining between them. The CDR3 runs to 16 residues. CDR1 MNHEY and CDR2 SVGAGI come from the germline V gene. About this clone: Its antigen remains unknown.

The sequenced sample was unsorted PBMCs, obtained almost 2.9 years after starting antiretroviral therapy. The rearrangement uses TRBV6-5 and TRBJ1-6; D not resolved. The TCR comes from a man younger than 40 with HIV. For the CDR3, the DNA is TGTGCCAGCAGTTACGGGCAGAGCTCCTATAATTCACCCCTCCACTTT. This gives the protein CASSYGQSSYNSPLHF.